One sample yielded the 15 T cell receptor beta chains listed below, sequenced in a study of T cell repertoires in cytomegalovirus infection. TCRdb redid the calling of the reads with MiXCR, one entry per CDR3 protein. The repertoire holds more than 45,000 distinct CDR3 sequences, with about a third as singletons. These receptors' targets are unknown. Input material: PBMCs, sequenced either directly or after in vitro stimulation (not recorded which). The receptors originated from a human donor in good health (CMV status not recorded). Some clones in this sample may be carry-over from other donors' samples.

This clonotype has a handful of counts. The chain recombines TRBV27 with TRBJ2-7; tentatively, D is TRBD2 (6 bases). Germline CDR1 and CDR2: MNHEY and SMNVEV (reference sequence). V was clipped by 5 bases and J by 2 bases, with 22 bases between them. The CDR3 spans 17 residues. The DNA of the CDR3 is TGTGCCAGCAGTACCCGGACCTCGCGGGGCAAAACCTACGAGCAGTACTTC. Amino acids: CASSTRTSRGKTYEQYF.

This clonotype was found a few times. Written as DNA, the CDR3 is TGTGCCAGCTCCTTACAGGGGAACACTGAAGCTTTCTTT. Residues: CASSLQGNTEAFF. The rearrangement uses TRBV2 and TRBJ1-1; D is possibly TRBD1 (6 bases). Trimming stripped 8 bases from V and 1 base from J, with 11 bases between. Looked up from germline, CDR1 is SNHLY and CDR2 is FYNNEI. The CDR3 contains 13 residues.

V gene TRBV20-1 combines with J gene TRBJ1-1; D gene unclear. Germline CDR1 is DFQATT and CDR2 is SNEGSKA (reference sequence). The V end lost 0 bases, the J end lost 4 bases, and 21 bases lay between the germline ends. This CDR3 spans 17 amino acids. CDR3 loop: CSARDLLAGNGVTEAFF. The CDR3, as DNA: TGCAGTGCTAGAGATCTATTGGCGGGGAACGGGGTCACTGAAGCTTTCTTT.

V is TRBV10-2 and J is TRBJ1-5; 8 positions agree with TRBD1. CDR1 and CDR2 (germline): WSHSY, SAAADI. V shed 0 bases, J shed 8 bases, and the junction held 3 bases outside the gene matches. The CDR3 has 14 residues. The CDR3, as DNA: TGCGCCAGCAGTGAGTCGACAGGGGTTGAGCCCCAGCATTTT. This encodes CASSESTGVEPQHF.

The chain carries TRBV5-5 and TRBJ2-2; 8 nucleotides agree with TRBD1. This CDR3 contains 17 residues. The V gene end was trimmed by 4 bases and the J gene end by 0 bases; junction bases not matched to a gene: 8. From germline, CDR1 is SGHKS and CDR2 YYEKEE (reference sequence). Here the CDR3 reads CASSKRPGGANTGELFF. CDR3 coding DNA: TGTGCCAGCAGCAAGCGCCCAGGGGGCGCGAACACCGGGGAGCTGTTTTTT.

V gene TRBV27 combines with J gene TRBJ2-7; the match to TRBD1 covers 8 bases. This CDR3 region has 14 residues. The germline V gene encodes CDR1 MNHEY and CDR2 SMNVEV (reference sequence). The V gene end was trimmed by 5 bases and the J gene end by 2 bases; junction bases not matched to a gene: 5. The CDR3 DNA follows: TGTGCCAGCAGTCCTGGACAGGGCCCCTACGAGCAGTACTTC. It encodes CASSPGQGPYEQYF.

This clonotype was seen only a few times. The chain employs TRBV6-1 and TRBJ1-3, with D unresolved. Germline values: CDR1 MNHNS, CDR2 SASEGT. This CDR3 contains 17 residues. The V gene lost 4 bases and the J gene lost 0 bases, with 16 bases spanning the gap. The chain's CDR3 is CASSALSGPSSGNTIYF. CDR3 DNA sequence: TGTGCCAGCAGTGCCCTAAGCGGGCCCAGCTCTGGAAACACCATATATTTT.

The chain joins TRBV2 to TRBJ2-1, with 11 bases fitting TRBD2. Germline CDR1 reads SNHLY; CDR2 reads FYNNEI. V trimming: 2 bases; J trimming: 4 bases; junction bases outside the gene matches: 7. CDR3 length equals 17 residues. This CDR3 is CASSELPGLAVYNEQFF. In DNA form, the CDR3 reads TGTGCCAGCAGTGAACTCCCGGGACTAGCGGTGTACAATGAGCAGTTCTTC.

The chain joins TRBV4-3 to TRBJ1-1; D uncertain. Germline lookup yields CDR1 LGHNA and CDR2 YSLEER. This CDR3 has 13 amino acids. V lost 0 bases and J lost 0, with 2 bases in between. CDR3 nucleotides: TGCGCCAGCAGCCAAGAACTGAACACTGAAGCTTTCTTT. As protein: CASSQELNTEAFF.

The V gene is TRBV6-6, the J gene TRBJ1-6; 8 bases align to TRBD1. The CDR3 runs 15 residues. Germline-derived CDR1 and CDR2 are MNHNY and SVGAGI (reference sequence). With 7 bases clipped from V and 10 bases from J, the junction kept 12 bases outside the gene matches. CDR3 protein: CASTTQDRAHSPLHF. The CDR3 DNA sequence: TGTGCCAGCACGACCCAGGACAGGGCCCACTCACCCCTCCACTTT.

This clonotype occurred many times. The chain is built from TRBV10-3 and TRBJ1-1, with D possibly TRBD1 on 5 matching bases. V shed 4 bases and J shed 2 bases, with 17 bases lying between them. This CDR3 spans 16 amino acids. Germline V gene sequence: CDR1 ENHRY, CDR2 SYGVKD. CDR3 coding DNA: TGTGCCATCAGTGGACAGTACGCAGGACTAAACACTGAAGCTTTCTTT. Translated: CAISGQYAGLNTEAFF.

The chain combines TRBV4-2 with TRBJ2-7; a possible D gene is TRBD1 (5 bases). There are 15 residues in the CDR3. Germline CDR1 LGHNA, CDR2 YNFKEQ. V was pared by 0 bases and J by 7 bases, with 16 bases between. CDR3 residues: CASSQDRGRVQEQYF. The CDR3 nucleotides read TGTGCCAGCAGCCAAGATAGGGGCAGGGTGCAAGAGCAGTACTTC.

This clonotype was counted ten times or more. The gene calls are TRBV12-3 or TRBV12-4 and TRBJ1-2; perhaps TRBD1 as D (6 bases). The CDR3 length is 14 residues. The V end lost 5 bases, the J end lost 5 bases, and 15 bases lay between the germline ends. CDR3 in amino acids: CASSPLTGPYGYTF. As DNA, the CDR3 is TGTGCCAGCAGTCCACTGACAGGACCTTATGGCTACACCTTC.

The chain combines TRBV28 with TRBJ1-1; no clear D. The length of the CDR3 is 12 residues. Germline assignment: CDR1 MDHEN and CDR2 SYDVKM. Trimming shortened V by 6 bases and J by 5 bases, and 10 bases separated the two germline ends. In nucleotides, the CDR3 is TGTGCCAGCAGCCAGATCGATACTGAAGCTTTCTTT. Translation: CASSQIDTEAFF. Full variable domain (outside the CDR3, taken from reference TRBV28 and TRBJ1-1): DVKVTQSSRYLVKRTGEKVFLECVQDMDHENMFWYRQDPGLGLRLIYFSYDVKMKEKGDIPEGYSVSREKKERFSLILESASTNQTSMYLCASSQIDTEAFFGQGTRLTVV.

The CDR3 nucleotides are TGCAGTGCTATCACGTTAGGGGGAGCCTATGGCTACACCTTC. Its translation: CSAITLGGAYGYTF. The chain employs TRBV20-1 and TRBJ1-2, with D perhaps TRBD1 (6 bases). The CDR3 consists of 14 residues. V lost 4 bases, J lost 4 bases, and 16 bases lay in between. Germline CDR1 reads DFQATT; CDR2 reads SNEGSKA (reference sequence).